The rows below give T cell receptor beta chains drawn from one sample of a study of T cell responses to AZD1222 COVID-19 vaccine. TCRdb's copy holds only in-frame clones and misses some; the assay was immunoSEQ multiplex PCR. The sample yields around 140,000 clones, 85% seen once. Sequencing was performed on peripheral blood, taken 28 days after the second dose of the MenACWY control vaccine. The receptors stem from an adult who received the MenACWY meningococcal vaccine as a control. Both conserved end residues are part of each CDR3. The D gene is left open where the match is weak. Expanded clones get a size class; other rows say once, few or many, or leave the size out.

cdr3_aa	cdr3_nt	d_call	clone_size	j_call	v_call
CASSVRGGGSYEQYF	TGTGCCAGCAGTGTGCGAGGGGGCGGATCCTACGAGCAGTACTTC	TRBD1	few	TRBJ2-7	TRBV2
CASSPYGGPGSPLHF	TGTGCCAGCAGCCCCTATGGAGGACCTGGTTCACCCCTCCACTTT	NA	NA	TRBJ1-6	TRBV9
CASSLDFQTHNEQFF	TGTGCCAGCAGCTTGGACTTTCAGACTCACAATGAGCAGTTCTTC	NA	NA	TRBJ2-1	TRBV5-4
CASSPPASDWYYGYTF	TGCGCCAGCAGTCCCCCCGCTTCGGACTGGTACTATGGCTACACCTTC	NA	NA	TRBJ1-2	TRBV23-1
CAISALAAGTGELFF	TGTGCCATCAGTGCACTAGCTGCCGGTACCGGGGAGCTGTTTTTT	NA	NA	TRBJ2-2	TRBV10-3
CASSIPLSDRARRGYTF	TGTGCCAGTAGTATTCCCCTCTCGGACAGGGCTCGGCGAGGCTACACCTTC	TRBD1	NA	TRBJ1-2	TRBV19
CASSPGTTHTQYF	TGCGCCAGCAGCCCGGGGACGACCCATACGCAGTATTTT	NA	NA	TRBJ2-3	TRBV10-1
CASSLDRQGRGYTF	TGTGCCAGCAGCTTAGATCGACAGGGCAGAGGCTACACCTTC	TRBD1	NA	TRBJ1-2	TRBV7-2
CASSEIGSTEAFF	TGCGCCAGCAGTGAGATAGGGTCCACTGAAGCTTTCTTT	NA	NA	TRBJ1-1	TRBV10-1
CASSLGQGFWETQYF	TGTGCCAGCAGCTTGGGACAGGGTTTTTGGGAGACCCAGTACTTC	TRBD1	once	TRBJ2-5	TRBV5-6
CATSRAGQGGYEQYF	TGTGCCACCAGCAGAGCAGGGCAGGGGGGGTACGAGCAGTACTTC	NA	once	TRBJ2-7	TRBV15
CASSSDRGPAGELFF	TGTGCCAGCAGCTCAGACAGGGGGCCCGCCGGGGAGCTGTTTTTT	TRBD1	NA	TRBJ2-2	TRBV7-9
CASSLDSANTEAFF	TGCGCCAGCAGCTTGGACAGTGCTAACACTGAAGCTTTCTTT	NA	NA	TRBJ1-1	TRBV5-1
CATSDTRQGQETQYF	TGTGCCACCAGTGACACTCGACAGGGGCAAGAGACCCAGTACTTC	TRBD1	NA	TRBJ2-5	TRBV24-1
CASSRTESNEQFF	TGTGCCAGCAGCCGCACGGAGTCCAATGAGCAGTTCTTC	NA	NA	TRBJ2-1	TRBV5-4
CASSAFYRDRGFNYGYTF	TGTGCCAGCAGTGCCTTCTACCGGGACAGGGGGTTTAACTATGGCTACACCTTC	TRBD1	NA	TRBJ1-2	TRBV27
CASSESGLQPQHF	TGTGCCAGCAGTGAGTCAGGGCTTCAGCCCCAGCATTTT	NA	NA	TRBJ1-5	TRBV6-1
CSVKGDRGSLAKNIQYF	TGCAGCGTGAAGGGGGACAGGGGCTCCCTAGCCAAAAACATTCAGTACTTC	TRBD1	NA	TRBJ2-4	TRBV29-1
CASSPGRSHIQYF	TGTGCCAGCAGTCCCGGCCGGTCGCACATTCAGTACTTC	NA	NA	TRBJ2-4	TRBV28
CASSREGGGEAFF	TGTGCCAGCAGTAGAGAGGGGGGCGGAGAAGCTTTCTTT	NA	few	TRBJ1-1	TRBV27
CASSRMGTSGPNTGELFF	TGTGCCAGCTCACGGATGGGGACTAGCGGGCCGAACACCGGGGAGCTGTTTTTT	TRBD2	NA	TRBJ2-2	TRBV18
CASSHGTEAKNIQYF	TGTGCCAGCAGCCATGGAACAGAAGCCAAAAACATTCAGTACTTC	NA	NA	TRBJ2-4	TRBV14
CASGLVQSRYDTGELFF	TGTGCTAGTGGTTTGGTACAGTCCAGGTACGACACCGGGGAGCTGTTTTTT	NA	NA	TRBJ2-2	TRBV12-5
CASSLGGARTANYGYTF	TGTGCCAGCAGCTTAGGGGGAGCGCGGACAGCTAACTATGGCTACACCTTC	NA	few	TRBJ1-2	TRBV7-9
CASSWDRGGSPLHF	TGTGCCAGCAGCTGGGACAGGGGGGGATCACCCCTCCACTTT	TRBD1	NA	TRBJ1-6	TRBV11-3
CASSPFGGGWAFF	TGTGCCAGCAGTCCATTTGGGGGGGGATGGGCTTTCTTT	NA	NA	TRBJ1-1	TRBV28
CASSPPGQGYEQYF	TGTGCCAGCAGCCCTCCGGGACAGGGCTACGAGCAGTACTTC	TRBD1	NA	TRBJ2-7	TRBV7-9
CASSKRDRYSGNTIYF	TGTGCCAGTAGTAAACGGGACAGGTACTCTGGAAACACCATATATTTT	TRBD1	NA	TRBJ1-3	TRBV19
CASSPEGQGRMNSPLHF	TGCGCCAGCAGCCCCGAAGGACAGGGGAGGATGAATTCACCCCTCCACTTT	TRBD1	NA	TRBJ1-6	TRBV5-1
CASSPRDPRGSGANVLTF	TGTGCCAGCAGCCCCAGGGACCCCCGGGGGTCTGGGGCCAACGTCCTGACTTTC	NA	NA	TRBJ2-6	TRBV3-1/TRBV3-2
CASSLGRPRGGYTF	TGTGCCAGCAGCTTAGGCCGCCCAAGGGGAGGCTACACCTTC	NA	NA	TRBJ1-2	TRBV7-9
CASSLELPTGGRPQHF	TGTGCCAGCAGCTTAGAGTTACCGACAGGGGGAAGGCCCCAGCATTTT	TRBD1	NA	TRBJ1-5	TRBV7-8
CATSDPRVAGTGELFF	TGTGCCACCAGCGATCCGAGGGTAGCGGGGACCGGGGAGCTGTTTTTT	TRBD2	NA	TRBJ2-2	TRBV24-1
CASSPQHGWARNQPQHF	TGTGCCAGCAGCCCTCAACACGGCTGGGCCCGCAATCAGCCCCAGCATTTT	NA	NA	TRBJ1-5	TRBV27
CASSSGPGQGANYGYTF	TGTGCCAGCAGTTCGGGCCCGGGACAGGGGGCTAACTATGGCTACACCTTC	TRBD1	NA	TRBJ1-2	TRBV28
CASSPQGAGTLYTF	TGTGCCAGCAGCCCCCAGGGGGCGGGAACTCTCTACACCTTC	TRBD1	few	TRBJ1-2	TRBV5-4
CASGRSGPKNIQYF	TGTGCCAGCGGGAGGAGCGGACCAAAAAACATTCAGTACTTC	NA	NA	TRBJ2-4	TRBV9
CASSQDGSTDTQYF	TGCGCCAGCAGCCAAGATGGGAGCACAGATACGCAGTATTTT	NA	NA	TRBJ2-3	TRBV4-1
CASSYRALNEKLFF	TGTGCCAGCAGTTACAGGGCTCTTAATGAAAAACTGTTTTTT	NA	NA	TRBJ1-4	TRBV6-5
CASSLLPFRGLDYGYTF	TGTGCCAGCAGCTTGTTACCCTTCAGGGGGCTCGACTATGGCTACACCTTC	TRBD1	NA	TRBJ1-2	TRBV5-4
CASSIHRVSTPEQYF	TGTGCCAGCAGTATCCACCGGGTTTCCACCCCCGAGCAGTACTTC	NA	NA	TRBJ2-7	TRBV6-2/TRBV6-3
CASSLSGYNYGYTF	TGTGCCAGCAGTTTATCCGGGTACAACTATGGCTACACCTTC	NA	NA	TRBJ1-2	TRBV27
CASSYPTRYGYTF	TGTGCCAGCAGTTACCCCACGAGGTATGGCTACACCTTC	NA	NA	TRBJ1-2	TRBV6-2/TRBV6-3
CASSVEDTQYF	TGTGCCAGCAGTGTCGAAGATACGCAGTATTTT	NA	NA	TRBJ2-3	TRBV2
CASSPRTGGMAGTEAFF	TGTGCCAGCTCACCCAGGACAGGGGGTATGGCGGGCACTGAAGCTTTCTTT	TRBD1	few	TRBJ1-1	TRBV18
CATRDSRTDTQYF	TGTGCCACCAGAGACTCGCGGACAGATACGCAGTATTTT	NA	NA	TRBJ2-3	TRBV10-3
CAWSDYKGLDEQFF	TGTGCCTGGAGTGACTATAAGGGCCTCGATGAGCAGTTCTTC	NA	few	TRBJ2-1	TRBV30
CASSLAGQRYNEQFF	TGTGCCAGCAGCTTAGCAGGACAGCGGTACAATGAGCAGTTCTTC	NA	NA	TRBJ2-1	TRBV11-3
CASSRTGNEQYF	TGTGCCAGCAGTCGTACAGGGAACGAGCAGTACTTC	NA	once	TRBJ2-7	TRBV11-3
CASGLGGLNTEAFF	TGTGCTAGTGGTTTGGGGGGACTGAACACTGAAGCTTTCTTT	NA	NA	TRBJ1-1	TRBV12-5
CASSFSVAGELFF	TGTGCCAGCAGTTTTAGTGTGGCCGGGGAGCTGTTTTTT	NA	NA	TRBJ2-2	TRBV12-3/TRBV12-4
CASSALPQDTQYF	TGTGCCAGCAGCGCCCTACCTCAAGATACGCAGTATTTT	NA	NA	TRBJ2-3	TRBV9
CASRLWGAREKLFF	TGTGCCAGCAGGTTATGGGGGGCGCGTGAAAAACTGTTTTTT	NA	few	TRBJ1-4	TRBV28
CASSPTDRSSGNTIYF	TGTGCCAGCAGCCCCACAGACAGAAGCTCTGGAAACACCATATATTTT	NA	NA	TRBJ1-3	TRBV5-6
CASSLAGTLNEQFF	TGCGCCAGCAGCTTGGCCGGAACGCTCAATGAGCAGTTCTTC	NA	NA	TRBJ2-1	TRBV5-1
CAIQKNRDEKLFF	TGTGCCATCCAAAAGAACAGGGATGAAAAACTGTTTTTT	NA	NA	TRBJ1-4	TRBV10-3
CASSLGSLNTEAFF	TGTGCCAGCAGCTTAGGTAGCCTGAACACTGAAGCTTTCTTT	NA	NA	TRBJ1-1	TRBV7-8
CSVEGLGGAEQFF	TGCAGCGTTGAGGGACTAGGAGGTGCTGAGCAGTTCTTC	TRBD2	NA	TRBJ2-1	TRBV29-1
CASSQDRGNTDTQYF	TGTGCCAGCAGCCAAGATCGCGGGAACACAGATACGCAGTATTTT	NA	NA	TRBJ2-3	TRBV3-1/TRBV3-2
CATSAGGQGPEQYF	TGTGCCACCAGTGCGGGGGGACAGGGCCCCGAGCAGTACTTC	TRBD1	NA	TRBJ2-7	TRBV24-1